This T cell receptor (beta chain) is drawn from a study of sequential checkpoint blockade in melanoma. Study in general: TCRβ was sequenced from DNA of some 97 pretreatment tumors.

Here immunoSEQ multiplex PCR was the method, and the copy in TCRdb shows in-frame clones only, minus some. The sample shows roughly 9,300 clones, 27% of them seen only once. The sample's treatment: randomized to nivolumab then ipilimumab (arm A) or the reverse (arm B). This CDR3 region has 11 residues. Germline assignment: CDR1 LGHNT and CDR2 FRNRAP. The source material was tumor tissue (inferred from file names), sampled from a patient given nivolumab and ipilimumab in sequence. The TCR comes from a human donor with melanoma. This sequence joins TRBV12-5 and TRBJ1-4; D is unresolved. The CDR3 is CASTLGEKLFF. CDR3 bases: TGTGCCAGCACCTTAGGGGAAAAACTGTTTTTT.